Below, 17 T cell receptor beta chains from the same sample are listed, as sequenced in a study of CD8 T cells in ankylosing spondylitis. Study conclusions and caveats: Several highly homologous variants formed a TCR beta motif that appeared characteristic of ankylosing spondylitis blood.

These receptors are not linked to any known antigen. MiXCR, applied by TCRdb to the 5' RACE reads, yields one record per CDR3 protein. The sample lists approximately 550,000 distinct CDR3 sequences; roughly 13% were seen once. Sequenced: blood, either unsorted or a sorted T cell fraction (not recorded which). The receptors were sampled from a male donor with ankylosing spondylitis.

A single count supports this clonotype. This chain links TRBV5-1 with TRBJ2-5; 10 bases agree with TRBD1. CDR1 SGHRS and CDR2 YFSETQ come from the germline V gene. CDR3 length: 18 residues. Trimming cost V 6 bases and J 1 base; bases outside gene matches: 15. The CDR3 here is CASTLGQGGLGVQETQYF. Written as DNA, the CDR3 is TGCGCCAGCACCCTCGGACAGGGGGGCCTTGGTGTCCAAGAGACCCAGTACTTC.

Note on this clonotype: A single base separates this from a much larger clone, so it may be a read error. The V and J genes are TRBV20-1 and TRBJ1-5, with no clear D. Germline loops: CDR1 DFQATT, CDR2 SNEGSKA (reference sequence). CDR3 length equals 14 residues. The CDR3 here is CSAPARLGNQLQHF. In DNA form, the CDR3 reads TGCAGTGCTCCGGCCCGACTTGGCAATCAGCTCCAGCATTTT.

The rearrangement uses TRBV13 and TRBJ2-7; 10 nucleotides align to TRBD2. The CDR3 spans 14 residues. Germline V lookup: CDR1 PRHDT, CDR2 FYEKMQ (reference sequence). V trimming: 6 bases; J trimming: 6 bases; junction bases outside the gene matches: 8. CDR3 in amino acids: CASRGGLASGEQYF. The CDR3 nucleotides read TGTGCCAGCAGGGGGGGACTAGCGTCGGGCGAGCAGTACTTC.

This clonotype was seen a few times. The V and J genes are TRBV10-3 and TRBJ2-1, with D perhaps matching TRBD1 (6 bases). Trimming took 3 bases from V and 7 from J, leaving 7 bases between them. The germline V gene encodes CDR1 ENHRY and CDR2 SYGVKD. This CDR3 is 12 amino acids long. CDR3 in amino acids: CAISEGQNEQFF. Written as DNA, the CDR3 is TGTGCCATCAGTGAAGGACAGAATGAGCAGTTCTTC.

The rearrangement uses TRBV5-6 and TRBJ1-3; 7 bases are a match to TRBD1. The junction had 3 bases not matched to a gene; V was cut back by 3 bases and J by 0 bases. This CDR3 is 15 amino acids long. Germline V lookup: CDR1 SGHDT, CDR2 YYEEEE. The CDR3 coding sequence is TGTGCCAGCAGCTGGACAGGTAGCTCTGGAAACACCATATATTTT. Its protein is CASSWTGSSGNTIYF.

This chain connects TRBV30 to TRBJ2-7; D perhaps matches TRBD1 (6 bases). V was cut by 1 base and J by 0 bases, with 10 bases left in between. CDR3 size: 14 residues. Germline V gene data show CDR1 as GTSNPN and CDR2 as SVGIG (reference sequence). The CDR3 spells CAWSAGEVSYEQYF. CDR3 bases: TGTGCCTGGAGTGCAGGGGAAGTCTCCTACGAGCAGTACTTC.

This clonotype was seen many times. The chain employs TRBV25-1 and TRBJ2-3, with a possible D match to TRBD1 (5 bases). The germline V gene has CDR1 MGHDK and CDR2 SYGVNS. The CDR3 covers 15 residues. Trimming pared 2 bases from V and 5 bases from J, leaving 14 bases between. CDR3: CASSETAGRRDTQYF. As DNA, the CDR3 is TGTGCCAGCAGTGAAACTGCAGGGCGCAGAGATACGCAGTATTTT.

This clonotype occurred a few times. The rearrangement links TRBV7-8 to TRBJ1-2; D possibly corresponds to TRBD1 (5 bases). Deletions cut 2 bases from V and 0 bases from J, with 13 bases between. CDR1 and CDR2 (germline): SGHVS, FQNEAQ. The CDR3 extends over 16 amino acids. This CDR3 is CASSLPAGISNYGYTF. The CDR3 nucleotides are TGTGCCAGCAGCTTACCGGCAGGGATCTCTAACTATGGCTACACCTTC. Supplemented by reference TRBV7-8 and TRBJ1-2, the full variable domain reads GAGVSQSPRYKVAKRGQDVALRCDPISGHVSLFWYQQALGQGPEFLTYFQNEAQLDKSGLPSDRFFAERPEGSVSTLKIQRTQQEDSAVYLCASSLPAGISNYGYTFGSGTRLTVV.

This clonotype was found a few times. The chain has TRBV5-1 and TRBJ2-1; 11 positions agree with TRBD2. The V segment lost 4 bases and the J segment 0 bases; nucleotides outside the gene matches: 9. This CDR3 is built from 18 residues. Germline values: CDR1 SGHRS, CDR2 YFSETQ. CDR3 amino acids: CASSPLPTSGVSYNEQFF. CDR3 bases: TGCGCCAGCAGCCCCCTCCCGACTAGCGGGGTCTCCTACAATGAGCAGTTCTTC.

The J gene is TRBJ2-7, the V gene TRBV20-1; 11 nucleotides align to TRBD1. The CDR3 has 13 residues. Per the germline V gene, CDR1 is DFQATT and CDR2 is SNEGSKA (reference sequence). Trimming took 6 bases from V and 4 from J; bases not matched to a gene: 5. The CDR3 loop reads CSAVGTGGYEQYF. The CDR3 region has the DNA TGCAGTGCGGTCGGGACAGGGGGGTACGAGCAGTACTTC.

The V call is TRBV11-2, the J call TRBJ2-1; D not certain. Germline V gives CDR1 SGHAT, CDR2 FQNNGV. CDR3 length: 13 residues. Trimming pared 4 bases from V and 13 bases from J, leaving 17 bases between. The CDR3 spells CASSSTRAPGQFF. The CDR3 DNA follows: TGTGCCAGCAGCTCTACCCGGGCCCCCGGACAGTTCTTC.

This clonotype was counted between two and nine times. CDR3 sequence (DNA): TGTGCCAGCAGTTACGGCGGCAGGGTGGAGACCCAGTACTTC. Translated, it gives CASSYGGRVETQYF. The rearrangement uses TRBV6-5 and TRBJ2-5; weak D call: TRBD1 (5 bases). Deletions cut 2 bases from V and 5 bases from J, with 12 bases between. The CDR3 runs to 14 residues. The germline CDR1 and CDR2 sequences are MNHEY and SVGAGI.

The chain is built from TRBV2 and TRBJ2-5; D might be TRBD1 (6 bases). Trimming shortened V by 0 bases and J by 1 base, and 12 bases separated the two germline ends. The CDR3 contains 16 residues. The V gene's germline CDR1 is SNHLY and CDR2 FYNNEI. The CDR3 is CASSEAQGSGQETQYF. Written as DNA, the CDR3 is TGTGCCAGCAGTGAAGCACAGGGCTCCGGCCAAGAGACCCAGTACTTC.

This chain links TRBV20-1 with TRBJ1-5; TRBD1 agrees at 7 bases. Germline V gene sequence: CDR1 DFQATT, CDR2 SNEGSKA (reference sequence). V lost 0 bases to trimming and J lost 4 bases; unmatched junction nucleotides: 6. The CDR3 has 15 amino acids. The CDR3 spells CSARDTGVENQPQHF. The CDR3 DNA reads TGCAGTGCTAGAGATACAGGGGTGGAGAATCAGCCCCAGCATTTT.

The chain couples TRBV20-1 to TRBJ2-7; D may be TRBD1 (5 bases). CDR1 and CDR2 from the germline V gene are DFQATT and SNEGSKA (reference sequence). The CDR3 covers 11 residues. This CDR3 is CSARSGQGTTV. As DNA, the CDR3 is TGCAGTGCTAGATCGGGCCAGGGCACCACCGTC.

This clonotype showed up just a few times. CDR3 bases: TGCGCCAGCAGGCAAACGGACAGGGCGTCCTACACCTTC. It encodes CASRQTDRASYTF. The V call is TRBV5-1, the J call TRBJ1-2; TRBD1 aligns across 8 bases. The trim removed 5 bases at V and 10 bases at J, leaving 10 bases unmatched. Germline V gene lookup returns CDR1 SGHRS and CDR2 YFSETQ. This CDR3 has 13 amino acids.

The chain uses TRBV19 and TRBJ2-1; TRBD1 is a possible D gene (5 bases). This CDR3 contains 13 residues. CDR1 LNHDA and CDR2 SQIVND come from the germline V gene (reference sequence). Trimming took off 2 bases at V and 8 bases at J, with 10 bases between the two ends. For the CDR3, the DNA is TGTGCCAGTAGTATACAGGGTGAGGATGAGCAGTTCTTC. Its protein is CASSIQGEDEQFF.